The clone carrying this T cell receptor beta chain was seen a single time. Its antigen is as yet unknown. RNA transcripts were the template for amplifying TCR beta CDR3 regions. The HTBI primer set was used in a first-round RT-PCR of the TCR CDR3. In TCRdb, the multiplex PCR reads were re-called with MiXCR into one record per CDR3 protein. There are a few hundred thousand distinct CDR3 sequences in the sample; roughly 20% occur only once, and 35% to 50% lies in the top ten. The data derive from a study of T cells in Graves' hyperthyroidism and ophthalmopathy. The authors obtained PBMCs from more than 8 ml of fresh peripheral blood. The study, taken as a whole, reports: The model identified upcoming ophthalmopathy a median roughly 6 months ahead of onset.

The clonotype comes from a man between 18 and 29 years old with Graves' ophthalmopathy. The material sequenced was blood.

CDR3 region: CASSFIGRRISGANVLTF. Here the CDR3 DNA reads TGTGCCAGCAGCTTTATCGGGAGGCGGATCTCTGGGGCCAACGTCCTGACTTTC. The chain carries TRBV7-9 and TRBJ2-6; 7 positions match TRBD2. Germline V CDR1 and CDR2: SEHNR, FQNEAQ (reference sequence). The length of the CDR3 is 18 residues. V lost 3 bases and J lost 0; bases outside the gene matches: 8.